This T cell receptor (beta chain) was obtained from a study of blood T cell repertoires in COVID-19. Study information: Sites across the United States, Italy and Spain contributed samples from acute and convalescent COVID-19.

Those enrolled, adults aged about 18 to 89 years, came from roughly 22 US areas. Participants had their cohort set by participant-reported clinical history. In the authors' methods: Amplification of reference gene primers was used by the study to estimate nucleated cell counts. Measured with immunoSEQ multiplex PCR; TCRdb has only the in-frame clones, and not every one. V and J calls and clone size are given by that table; D and trimming were obtained from the DNA. The table has about 220,000 clones, around 82% seen once. Trimming took 3 bases from V and 7 from J; bases not matched to a gene: 9. This CDR3 region has 15 residues. CDR1 and CDR2 from the germline V gene are LNHDA and SQIVND (reference sequence).

This receptor was taken from a woman between 50 and 59 years old who had been exposed to COVID-19. The sequenced material came from PBMCs or T cells enriched from blood (not recorded which). The gene calls are TRBV19 and TRBJ1-2; TRBD1 agrees at 9 bases. The CDR3 region has the DNA TGTGCCAGTAGTATTAGGGGGACAGGGATTCGTGGCTACACCTTC. Translation: CASSIRGTGIRGYTF.